Listed below are T cell receptor beta chains from one sample, sequenced in a study of T cell changes during pregnancy in multiple sclerosis. The protocol was immunoSEQ multiplex PCR, while the TCRdb copy is restricted to in-frame clones and leaves out a portion. The table lists 20,000 to 30,000 clones, about nine tenths of them singletons. Sequences were derived from CD8+ T cells from peripheral blood mononuclear cells, sampled in the third trimester of pregnancy. All receptors come from a female donor in good health, enrolled as a control in a pregnancy study. The CDR3 runs from the conserved cysteine through the conserved F or W.

v_gene	j_gene	CDR3aa
TRBV19	TRBJ2-7	CASSPGTYSYEQYF
TRBV5-1	TRBJ2-3	CASSLSPSGRDTQYF
TRBV27	TRBJ1-1	CASSPLGGIQAFF
TRBV4-1	TRBJ2-1	CASSPPGSGSYNEQFF
TRBV6-4	TRBJ2-1	CASSDERGGNNEQFF
TRBV4-2	TRBJ2-7	CASSQGGNSYEQYF
TRBV28	TRBJ2-5	CASVPSGTQETQYF
TRBV28	TRBJ2-1	CASSLSGQGGEQFF
TRBV7-9	TRBJ1-1	CASSDRQKNTEAFF
TRBV20-1	TRBJ1-2	CRTLGGHGYTF
TRBV9	TRBJ2-5	CASSVERGSQETQYF
TRBV19	TRBJ2-2	CASKEGAVTGELFF
TRBV7-8	TRBJ2-7	CASSPAVGYEQYF
TRBV19	TRBJ1-5	CASSINSYSNQPQHF
TRBV20-1	TRBJ1-1	CSARVVAEAFF
TRBV27	TRBJ2-7	CASSLGQGFSYEQYF
TRBV12-2	TRBJ2-1	CASRLTSGVAYNEQFF
TRBV5-5	TRBJ2-7	CASSSLAGASEQYF
TRBV27	TRBJ2-3	CASSPGGVPDTQYF
TRBV4-1	TRBJ2-1	CASSQVRLAGNEQFF
TRBV7-6	TRBJ2-1	CASSLVRAGNNEQFF
TRBV6-5	TRBJ2-5	CASSYFGGETQYF
TRBV13	TRBJ1-2	CASSFGARGRNYGYTF
TRBV7-3	TRBJ1-2	CASSSLLGQGRTNYGYTF
TRBV9	TRBJ1-5	CASSASRDSSNQPQHF
TRBV29-1	TRBJ1-1	CSVEDSSEAFF
TRBV6-5	TRBJ2-1	CASSYTSGSSYNEQFF
TRBV6-5	TRBJ2-2	CASSSTMDRNTGELFF